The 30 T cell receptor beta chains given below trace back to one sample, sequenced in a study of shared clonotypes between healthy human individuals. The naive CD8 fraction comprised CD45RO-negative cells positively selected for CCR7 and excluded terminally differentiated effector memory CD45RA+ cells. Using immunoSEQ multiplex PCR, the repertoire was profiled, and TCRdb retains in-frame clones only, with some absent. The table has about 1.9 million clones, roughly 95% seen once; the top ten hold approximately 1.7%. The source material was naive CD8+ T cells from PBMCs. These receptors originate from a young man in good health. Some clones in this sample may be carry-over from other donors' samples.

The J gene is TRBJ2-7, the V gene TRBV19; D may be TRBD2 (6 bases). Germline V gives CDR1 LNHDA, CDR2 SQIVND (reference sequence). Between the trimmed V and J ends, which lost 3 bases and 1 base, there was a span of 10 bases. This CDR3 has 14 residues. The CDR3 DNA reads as TGTGCCAGTAGTATGAGGGCGGGATCCTACGAGCAGTACTTC. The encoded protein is CASSMRAGSYEQYF.

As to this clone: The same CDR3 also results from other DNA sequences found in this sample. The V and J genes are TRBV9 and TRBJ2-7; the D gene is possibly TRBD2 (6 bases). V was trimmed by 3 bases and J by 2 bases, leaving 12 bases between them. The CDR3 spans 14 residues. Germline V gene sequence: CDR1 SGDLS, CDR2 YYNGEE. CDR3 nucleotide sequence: TGTGCCAGCAGCGCGGGAGTAGGGGCCTACGAGCAGTACTTC. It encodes CASSAGVGAYEQYF. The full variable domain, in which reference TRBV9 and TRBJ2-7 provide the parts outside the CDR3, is DSGVTQTPKHLITATGQRVTLRCSPRSGDLSVYWYQQSLDQGLQFLIQYYNGEERAKGNILERFSAQQFPDLHSELNLSSLELGDSALYFCASSAGVGAYEQYFGPGTRLTVT.

CDR3 DNA: TGTGCCAGCAGGGAGACAGTGAACACCGGGGAGCTGTTTTTT. The encoded protein is CASRETVNTGELFF. The rearrangement links TRBV7-9 to TRBJ2-2; D may be TRBD1 (5 bases). V lost 6 bases, J lost 1 base, and 9 bases lay in between. CDR3 size: 14 residues. In germline, CDR1 is SEHNR, CDR2 FQNEAQ (reference sequence). Using reference TRBV7-9 and TRBJ2-2 for the parts outside the CDR3, the full variable domain is DTGVSQNPRHKITKRGQNVTFRCDPISEHNRLYWYRQTLGQGPEFLTYFQNEAQLEKSRLLSDRFSAERPKGSFSTLEIQRTEQGDSAMYLCASRETVNTGELFFGEGSRLTVL.

Written as DNA, the CDR3 is TGCAGCGTTTCCAGCGGAGAGGGGGGCTCCTACAATGAGCAGTTCTTC. Translated: CSVSSGEGGSYNEQFF. The V and J genes are TRBV29-1 and TRBJ2-1, with D possibly being TRBD1 or TRBD2 (6 bases each). With 5 bases removed from V and 0 bases from J, the gap between germline ends came to 17 bases. The length of the CDR3 is 16 residues. CDR1 SQVTM and CDR2 ANQGSEA come from the germline V gene.

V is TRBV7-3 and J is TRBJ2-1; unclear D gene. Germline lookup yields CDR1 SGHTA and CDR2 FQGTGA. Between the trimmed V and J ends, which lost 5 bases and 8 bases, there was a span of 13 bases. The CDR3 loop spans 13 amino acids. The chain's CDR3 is CASSTRTSDEQFF. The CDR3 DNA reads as TGTGCCAGCAGCACTCGGACCTCCGATGAGCAGTTCTTC.

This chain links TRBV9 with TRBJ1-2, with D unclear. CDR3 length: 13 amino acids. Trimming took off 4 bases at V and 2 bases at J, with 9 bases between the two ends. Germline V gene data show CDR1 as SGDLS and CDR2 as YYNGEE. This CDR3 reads CASSPGNNYGYTF. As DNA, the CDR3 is TGTGCCAGCAGCCCTGGGAACAACTATGGCTACACCTTC.

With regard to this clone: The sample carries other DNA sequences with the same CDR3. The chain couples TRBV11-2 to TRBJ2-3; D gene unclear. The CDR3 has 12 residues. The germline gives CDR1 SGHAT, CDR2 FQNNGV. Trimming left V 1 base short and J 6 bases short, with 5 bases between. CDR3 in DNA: TGTGCCAGCAGCTTAGGTCCCGATACGCAGTATTTT. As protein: CASSLGPDTQYF.

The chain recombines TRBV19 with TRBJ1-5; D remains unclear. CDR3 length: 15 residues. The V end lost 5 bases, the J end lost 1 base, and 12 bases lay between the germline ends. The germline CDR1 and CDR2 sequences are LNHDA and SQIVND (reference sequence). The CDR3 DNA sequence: TGTGCCAGTAGTGAGTACTTTACCAGCAATCAGCCCCAGCATTTT. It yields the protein CASSEYFTSNQPQHF. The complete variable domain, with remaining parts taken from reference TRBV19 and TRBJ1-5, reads DGGITQSPKYLFRKEGQNVTLSCEQNLNHDAMYWYRQDPGQGLRLIYYSQIVNDFQKGDIAEGYSVSREKKESFPLTVTSAQKNPTAFYLCASSEYFTSNQPQHFGDGTRLSIL.

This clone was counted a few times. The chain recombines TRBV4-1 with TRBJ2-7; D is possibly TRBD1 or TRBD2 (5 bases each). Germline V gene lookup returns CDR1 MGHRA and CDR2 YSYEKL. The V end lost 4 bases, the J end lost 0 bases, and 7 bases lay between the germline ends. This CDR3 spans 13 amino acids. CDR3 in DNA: TGCGCCAGCAGCCTTGGGACCTCCTACGAGCAGTACTTC. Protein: CASSLGTSYEQYF.

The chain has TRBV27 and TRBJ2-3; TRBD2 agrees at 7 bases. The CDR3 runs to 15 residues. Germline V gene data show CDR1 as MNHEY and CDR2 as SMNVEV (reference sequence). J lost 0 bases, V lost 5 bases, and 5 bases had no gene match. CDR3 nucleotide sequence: TGTGCCAGCAGTATTGGACTAGTAAGCACAGATACGCAGTATTTT. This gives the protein CASSIGLVSTDTQYF.

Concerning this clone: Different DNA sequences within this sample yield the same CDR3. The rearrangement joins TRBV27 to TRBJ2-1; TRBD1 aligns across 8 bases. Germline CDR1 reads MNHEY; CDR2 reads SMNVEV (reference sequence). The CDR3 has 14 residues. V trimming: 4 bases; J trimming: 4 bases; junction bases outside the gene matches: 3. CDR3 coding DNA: TGTGCCAGCAGTTCGGACAGGGCTTACAATGAGCAGTTCTTC. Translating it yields CASSSDRAYNEQFF.

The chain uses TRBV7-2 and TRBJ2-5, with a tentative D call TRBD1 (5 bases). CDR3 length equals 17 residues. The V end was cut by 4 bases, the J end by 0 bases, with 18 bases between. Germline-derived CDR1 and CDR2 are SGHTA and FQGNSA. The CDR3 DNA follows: TGTGCCAGCAGCTCACGTACCACAGGACCAAACCAAGAGACCCAGTACTTC. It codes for CASSSRTTGPNQETQYF.

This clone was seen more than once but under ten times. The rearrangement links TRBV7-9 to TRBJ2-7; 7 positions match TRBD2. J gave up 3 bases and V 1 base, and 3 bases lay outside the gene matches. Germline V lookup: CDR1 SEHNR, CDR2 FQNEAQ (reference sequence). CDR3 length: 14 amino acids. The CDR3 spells CASSLDPSGYEQYF. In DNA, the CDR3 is TGTGCCAGCAGCTTAGATCCTAGCGGCTACGAGCAGTACTTC. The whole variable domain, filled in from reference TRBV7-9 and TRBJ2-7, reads DTGVSQNPRHKITKRGQNVTFRCDPISEHNRLYWYRQTLGQGPEFLTYFQNEAQLEKSRLLSDRFSAERPKGSFSTLEIQRTEQGDSAMYLCASSLDPSGYEQYFGPGTRLTVT.

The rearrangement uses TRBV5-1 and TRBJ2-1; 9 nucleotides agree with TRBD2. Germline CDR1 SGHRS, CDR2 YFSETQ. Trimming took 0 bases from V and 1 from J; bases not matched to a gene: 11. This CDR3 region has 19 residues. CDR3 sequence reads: CASSLAPSGARRSYNEQFF. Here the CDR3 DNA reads TGCGCCAGCAGCTTGGCCCCTAGCGGGGCCCGGAGGTCCTACAATGAGCAGTTCTTC.

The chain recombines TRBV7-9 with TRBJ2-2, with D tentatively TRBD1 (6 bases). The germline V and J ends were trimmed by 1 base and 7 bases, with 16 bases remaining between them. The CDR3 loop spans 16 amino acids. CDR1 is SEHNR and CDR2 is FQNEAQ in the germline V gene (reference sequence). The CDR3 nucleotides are TGTGCCAGCAGCTTAGACAGGGCCGCTTCAGTCGGGGAGCTGTTTTTT. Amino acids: CASSLDRAASVGELFF.

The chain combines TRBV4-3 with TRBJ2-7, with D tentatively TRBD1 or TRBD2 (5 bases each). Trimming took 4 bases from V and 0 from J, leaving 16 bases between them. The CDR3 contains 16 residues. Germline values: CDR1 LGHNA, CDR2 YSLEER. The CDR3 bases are TGCGCCAGCAGCCCCTTCAACGGGGACCACTCCTACGAGCAGTACTTC. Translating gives CASSPFNGDHSYEQYF.

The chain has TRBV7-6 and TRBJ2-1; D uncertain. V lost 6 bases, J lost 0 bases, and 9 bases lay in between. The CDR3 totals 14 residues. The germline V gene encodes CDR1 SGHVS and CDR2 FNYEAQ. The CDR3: CASSPEGSYNEQFF. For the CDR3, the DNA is TGTGCCAGCAGTCCGGAAGGCTCCTACAATGAGCAGTTCTTC. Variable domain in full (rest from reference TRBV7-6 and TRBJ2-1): GAGVSQSPRYKVTKRGQDVALRCDPISGHVSLYWYRQALGQGPEFLTYFNYEAQQDKSGLPNDRFSAERPEGSISTLTIQRTEQRDSAMYRCASSPEGSYNEQFFGPGTRLTVL.

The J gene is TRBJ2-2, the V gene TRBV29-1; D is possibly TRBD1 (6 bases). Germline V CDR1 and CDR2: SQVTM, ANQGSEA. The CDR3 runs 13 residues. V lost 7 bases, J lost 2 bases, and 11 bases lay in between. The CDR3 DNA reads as TGCAGCGCCCAGGGGTCAAACACCGGGGAGCTGTTTTTT. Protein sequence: CSAQGSNTGELFF.

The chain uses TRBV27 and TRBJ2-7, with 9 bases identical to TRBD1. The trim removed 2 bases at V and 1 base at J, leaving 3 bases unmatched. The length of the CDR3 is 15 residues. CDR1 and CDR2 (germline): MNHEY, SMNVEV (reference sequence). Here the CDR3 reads CASSLGGTGSYEQYF. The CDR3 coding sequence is TGTGCCAGCAGTTTAGGCGGGACAGGGTCCTACGAGCAGTACTTC.

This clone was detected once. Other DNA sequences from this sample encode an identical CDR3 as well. CDR3 loop: CASSLGQGAYGYTF. The CDR3 DNA sequence: TGTGCCAGCAGTTTAGGACAGGGGGCATATGGCTACACCTTC. The V call is TRBV27, the J call TRBJ1-2; 11 bases align to TRBD1. This CDR3 is 14 amino acids long. Germline V lookup: CDR1 MNHEY, CDR2 SMNVEV (reference sequence). J was trimmed by 5 bases and V by 2 bases; bases with no gene match: 1.

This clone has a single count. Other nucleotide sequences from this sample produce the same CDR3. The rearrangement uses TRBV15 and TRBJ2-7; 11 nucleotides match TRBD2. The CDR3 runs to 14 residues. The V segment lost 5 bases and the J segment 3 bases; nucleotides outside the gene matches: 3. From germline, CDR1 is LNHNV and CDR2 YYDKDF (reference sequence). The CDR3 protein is CATSPTSGSYEQYF. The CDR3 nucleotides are TGTGCCACCAGCCCCACTAGCGGGAGCTACGAGCAGTACTTC. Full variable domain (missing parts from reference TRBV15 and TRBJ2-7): DAMVIQNPRYQVTQFGKPVTLSCSQTLNHNVMYWYQQKSSQAPKLLFHYYDKDFNNEADTPDNFQSRRPNTSFCFLDIRSPGLGDTAMYLCATSPTSGSYEQYFGPGTRLTVT.

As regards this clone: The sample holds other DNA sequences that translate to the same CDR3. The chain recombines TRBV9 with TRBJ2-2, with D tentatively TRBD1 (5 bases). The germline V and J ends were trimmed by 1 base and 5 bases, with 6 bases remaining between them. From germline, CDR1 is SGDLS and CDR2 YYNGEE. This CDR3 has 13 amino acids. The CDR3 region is CASSVTGTGELFF. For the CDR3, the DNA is TGTGCCAGCAGCGTAACAGGAACCGGGGAGCTGTTTTTT.

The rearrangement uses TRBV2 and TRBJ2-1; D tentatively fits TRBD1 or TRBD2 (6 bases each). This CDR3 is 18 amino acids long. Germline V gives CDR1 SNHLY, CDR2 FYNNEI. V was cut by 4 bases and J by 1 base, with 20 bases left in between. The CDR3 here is CASSGPGADYLSYNEQFF. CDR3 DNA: TGTGCCAGCAGTGGGCCGGGGGCGGACTATTTGTCCTACAATGAGCAGTTCTTC.

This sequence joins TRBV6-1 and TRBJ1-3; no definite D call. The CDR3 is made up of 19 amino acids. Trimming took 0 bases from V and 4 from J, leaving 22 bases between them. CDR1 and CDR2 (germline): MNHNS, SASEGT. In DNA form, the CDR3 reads TGTGCCAGCAGTGAAGCACGCCGAGGTCACGGGCCGGAGGGAAACACCATATATTTT. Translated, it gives CASSEARRGHGPEGNTIYF.

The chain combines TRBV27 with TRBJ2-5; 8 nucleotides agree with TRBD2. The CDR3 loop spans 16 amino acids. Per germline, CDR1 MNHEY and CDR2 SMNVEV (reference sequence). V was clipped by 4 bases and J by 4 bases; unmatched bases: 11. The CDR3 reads CASSSLTSEERETQYF. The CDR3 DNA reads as TGTGCCAGCAGTTCCCTGACTAGCGAAGAACGAGAGACCCAGTACTTC.

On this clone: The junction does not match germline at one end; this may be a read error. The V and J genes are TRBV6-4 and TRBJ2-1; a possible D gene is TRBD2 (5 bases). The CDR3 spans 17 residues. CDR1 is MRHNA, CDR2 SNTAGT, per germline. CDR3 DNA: TGTGCCAGCAGGGACTGCCGGGGTCCGAGCTCCTACAATGAGCAGTTCTTC. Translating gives CASRDCRGPSSYNEQFF.

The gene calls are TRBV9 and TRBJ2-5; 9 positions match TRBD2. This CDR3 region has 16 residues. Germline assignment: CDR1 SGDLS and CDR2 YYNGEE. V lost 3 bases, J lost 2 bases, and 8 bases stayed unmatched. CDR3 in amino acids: CASSGGSGRSQETQYF. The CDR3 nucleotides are TGTGCCAGCAGCGGCGGTAGCGGGAGAAGTCAAGAGACCCAGTACTTC.

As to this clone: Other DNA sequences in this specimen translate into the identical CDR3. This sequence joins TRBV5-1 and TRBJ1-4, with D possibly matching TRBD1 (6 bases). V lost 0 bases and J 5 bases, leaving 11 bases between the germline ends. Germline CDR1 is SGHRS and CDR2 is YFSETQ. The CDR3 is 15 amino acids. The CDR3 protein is CASSLVGGGNEKLFF. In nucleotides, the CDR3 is TGCGCCAGCAGCTTGGTTGGAGGGGGGAATGAAAAACTGTTTTTT.

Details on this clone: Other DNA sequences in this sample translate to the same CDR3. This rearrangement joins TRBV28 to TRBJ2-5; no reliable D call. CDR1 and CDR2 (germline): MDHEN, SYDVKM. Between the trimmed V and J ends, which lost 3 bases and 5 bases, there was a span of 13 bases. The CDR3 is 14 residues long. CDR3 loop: CASSLLGLGETQYF. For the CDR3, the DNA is TGTGCCAGCAGTTTGTTAGGGCTGGGGGAGACCCAGTACTTC.

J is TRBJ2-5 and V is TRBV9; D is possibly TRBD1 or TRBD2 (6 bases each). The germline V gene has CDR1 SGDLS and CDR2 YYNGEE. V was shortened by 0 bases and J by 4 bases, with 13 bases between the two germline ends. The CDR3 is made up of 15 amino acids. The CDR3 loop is CASSVAGGPAETQYF. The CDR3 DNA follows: TGTGCCAGCAGCGTAGCTGGGGGGCCGGCAGAGACCCAGTACTTC. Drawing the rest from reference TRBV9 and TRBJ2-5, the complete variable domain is DSGVTQTPKHLITATGQRVTLRCSPRSGDLSVYWYQQSLDQGLQFLIQYYNGEERAKGNILERFSAQQFPDLHSELNLSSLELGDSALYFCASSVAGGPAETQYFGPGTRLLVL.